This entry concerns a single T cell receptor beta chain. Its antigen remains unidentified. Time point given: first of two post-therapy site-matched biopsies around 2 months apart. Assay: immunoSEQ multiplex PCR; the TCRdb copy retains only in-frame clones and omits some. The data contain a few thousand clones, roughly 77% of them singletons. The sample originates from a study of T cells in tumors after PD-1 blockade. Overall study: Tumor samples yielded 20 to 25-fold more depth than single-cell TCR sequencing. Study-wide results and caveats: Expanded exhausted CD8+ clones after therapy were mostly novel clonotypes.

The CDR3 is made up of 14 amino acids. V lost 6 bases and J lost 7; bases outside the gene matches: 5. Germline CDR1 is MNHEY and CDR2 is SVGAGI. This clonotype originated in a human donor with basal cell carcinoma. The sequencing used tumor tissue, collected after anti-PD-1 treatment. This chain joins TRBV6-5 and TRBJ1-6; TRBD1 aligns across 8 bases. CDR3 sequence reads: CASRSRTGNSPLHF. In nucleotides, the CDR3 is TGTGCCAGCAGATCGCGGACAGGGAATTCACCCCTCCACTTT.